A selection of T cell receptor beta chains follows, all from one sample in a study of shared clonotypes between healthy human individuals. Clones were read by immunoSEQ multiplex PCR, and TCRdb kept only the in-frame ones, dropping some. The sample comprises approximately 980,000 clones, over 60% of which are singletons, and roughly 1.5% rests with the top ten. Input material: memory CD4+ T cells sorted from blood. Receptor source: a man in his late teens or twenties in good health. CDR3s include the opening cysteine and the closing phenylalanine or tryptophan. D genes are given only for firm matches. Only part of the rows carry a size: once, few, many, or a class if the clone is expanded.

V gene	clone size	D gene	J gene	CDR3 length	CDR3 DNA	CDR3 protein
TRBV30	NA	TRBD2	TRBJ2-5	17	TGTGCCTGGAATAATGGGCTAGCGGGAAGAAGCCAAGAGACCCAGTACTTC	CAWNNGLAGRSQETQYF
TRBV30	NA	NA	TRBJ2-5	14	TGTGCCTGGAGTGTGGGACGGGGCCAAGAGACCCAGTACTTC	CAWSVGRGQETQYF
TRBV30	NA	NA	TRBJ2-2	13	TGTGCCTGGGGCGGACAGAACACCGGGGAGCTGTTTTTT	CAWGGQNTGELFF
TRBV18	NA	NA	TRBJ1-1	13	TGTGCCAGCTCCCTGACGAAGAACACTGAAGCTTTCTTT	CASSLTKNTEAFF
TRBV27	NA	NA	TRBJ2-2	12	TGTGCCAGCCGACCAGCTCCCAGGGAGCTGTTTTTT	CASRPAPRELFF
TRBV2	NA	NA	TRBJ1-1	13	TGTGCCAGCAGTGGCCAGACTGGCACTGAAGCTTTCTTT	CASSGQTGTEAFF
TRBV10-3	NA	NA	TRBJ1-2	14	TGTGCCATCAGTGACGGGAGGGGGGGCTATGGCTACACCTTC	CAISDGRGGYGYTF
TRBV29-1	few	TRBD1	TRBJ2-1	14	TGCAGCGTTGATTCGGACAGGGGTCTCAATGAGCAGTTCTTC	CSVDSDRGLNEQFF
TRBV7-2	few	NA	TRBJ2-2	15	TGTGCCAGCAGCTTAGGTCTACAGGGAATAGGGGAGCTGTTTTTT	CASSLGLQGIGELFF
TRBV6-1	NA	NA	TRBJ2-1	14	TGTGCCAGCAGTGTGACCGGGGTGCTGGGTGAGCAGTTCTTC	CASSVTGVLGEQFF